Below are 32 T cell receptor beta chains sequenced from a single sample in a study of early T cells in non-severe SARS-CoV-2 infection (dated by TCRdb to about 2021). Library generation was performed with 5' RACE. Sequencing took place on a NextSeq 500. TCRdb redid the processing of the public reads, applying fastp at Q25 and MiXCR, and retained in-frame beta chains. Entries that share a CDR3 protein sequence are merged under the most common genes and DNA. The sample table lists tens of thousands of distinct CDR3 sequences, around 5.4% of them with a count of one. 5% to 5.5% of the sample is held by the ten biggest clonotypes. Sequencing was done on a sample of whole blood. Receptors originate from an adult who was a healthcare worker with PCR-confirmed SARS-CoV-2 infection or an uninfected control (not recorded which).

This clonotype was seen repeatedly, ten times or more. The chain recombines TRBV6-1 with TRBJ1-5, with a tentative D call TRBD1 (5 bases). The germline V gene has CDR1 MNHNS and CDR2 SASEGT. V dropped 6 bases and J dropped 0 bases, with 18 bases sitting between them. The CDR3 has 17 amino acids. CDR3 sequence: CASRQGLERGSNQPQHF. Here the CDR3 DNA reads TGTGCCAGCAGGCAGGGACTGGAACGTGGTAGCAATCAGCCCCAGCATTTT.

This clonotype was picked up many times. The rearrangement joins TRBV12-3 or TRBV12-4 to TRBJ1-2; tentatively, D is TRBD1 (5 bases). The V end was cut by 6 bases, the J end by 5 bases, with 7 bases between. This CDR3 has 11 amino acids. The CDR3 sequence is CASRGLYGYTF. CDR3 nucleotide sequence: TGTGCCAGCAGGGGGCTTTATGGCTACACCTTC.

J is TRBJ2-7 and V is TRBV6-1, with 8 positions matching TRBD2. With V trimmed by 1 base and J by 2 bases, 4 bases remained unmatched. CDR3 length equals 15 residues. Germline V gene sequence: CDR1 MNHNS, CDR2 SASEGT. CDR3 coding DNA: TGTGCCAGCAGTGAAGTTGCGGGGGGACCCTACGAGCAGTACTTC. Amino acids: CASSEVAGGPYEQYF.

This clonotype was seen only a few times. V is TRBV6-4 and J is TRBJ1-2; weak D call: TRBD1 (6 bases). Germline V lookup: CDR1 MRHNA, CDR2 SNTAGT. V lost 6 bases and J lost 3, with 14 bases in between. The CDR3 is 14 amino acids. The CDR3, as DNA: TGTGCCAGCAGCACACTTAGGGGGGACTATGGCTACACCTTC. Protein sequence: CASSTLRGDYGYTF.

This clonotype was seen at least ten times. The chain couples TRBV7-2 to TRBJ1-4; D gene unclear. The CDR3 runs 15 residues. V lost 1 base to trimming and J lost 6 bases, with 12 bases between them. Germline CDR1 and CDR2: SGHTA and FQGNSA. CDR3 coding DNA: TGTGCCAGCAGCTTAGGAGGCTTGAATGATGAAAAACTGTTTTTT. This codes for CASSLGGLNDEKLFF.

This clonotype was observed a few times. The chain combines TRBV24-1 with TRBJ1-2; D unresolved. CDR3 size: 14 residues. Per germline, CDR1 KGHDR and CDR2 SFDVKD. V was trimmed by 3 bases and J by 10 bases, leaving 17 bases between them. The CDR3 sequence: CATSDARVSSDYTF. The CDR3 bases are TGTGCCACCAGTGATGCCCGGGTCTCGAGCGACTACACCTTC.

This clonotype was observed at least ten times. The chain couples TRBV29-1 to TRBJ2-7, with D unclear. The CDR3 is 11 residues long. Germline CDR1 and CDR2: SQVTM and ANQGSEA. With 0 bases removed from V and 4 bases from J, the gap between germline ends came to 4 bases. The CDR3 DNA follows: TGCAGCGTTGAAGACGTGTACGAGCAGTACTTC. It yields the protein CSVEDVYEQYF.

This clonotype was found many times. The CDR3 DNA reads as TGTGCCAGTAGTCCCCAAGGGACAGGGCCCGACTCTGGGGCCAACGTCCTGACTTTC. This encodes CASSPQGTGPDSGANVLTF. This chain connects TRBV19 to TRBJ2-6; 9 bases are shared with TRBD1. The CDR3 covers 19 residues. V lost 5 bases to trimming and J lost 0 bases; unmatched junction nucleotides: 11. CDR1 is LNHDA, CDR2 SQIVND, per germline (reference sequence). Using reference TRBV19 and TRBJ2-6 for the parts outside the CDR3, the full variable domain is DGGITQSPKYLFRKEGQNVTLSCEQNLNHDAMYWYRQDPGQGLRLIYYSQIVNDFQKGDIAEGYSVSREKKESFPLTVTSAQKNPTAFYLCASSPQGTGPDSGANVLTFGAGSRLTVL.

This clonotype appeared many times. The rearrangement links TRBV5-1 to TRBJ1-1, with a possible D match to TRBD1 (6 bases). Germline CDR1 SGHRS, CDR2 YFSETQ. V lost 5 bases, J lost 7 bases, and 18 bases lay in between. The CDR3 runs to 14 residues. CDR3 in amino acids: CASSSGQPPNEAFF. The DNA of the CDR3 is TGCGCCAGCAGTTCTGGACAGCCACCGAATGAAGCTTTCTTT.

For the CDR3, the DNA is TGTGCCAGCAGCTCAGACGGGCACGGTGAGACCCAGTACTTC. This codes for CASSSDGHGETQYF. The rearrangement uses TRBV7-9 and TRBJ2-5; no definite D call. The V end lost 4 bases, the J end lost 5 bases, and 14 bases lay between the germline ends. The CDR3 consists of 14 residues. Germline CDR1 SEHNR, CDR2 FQNEAQ (reference sequence). Complete variable domain (other parts from reference TRBV7-9 and TRBJ2-5): DTGVSQNPRHKITKRGQNVTFRCDPISEHNRLYWYRQTLGQGPEFLTYFQNEAQLEKSRLLSDRFSAERPKGSFSTLEIQRTEQGDSAMYLCASSSDGHGETQYFGPGTRLLVL.

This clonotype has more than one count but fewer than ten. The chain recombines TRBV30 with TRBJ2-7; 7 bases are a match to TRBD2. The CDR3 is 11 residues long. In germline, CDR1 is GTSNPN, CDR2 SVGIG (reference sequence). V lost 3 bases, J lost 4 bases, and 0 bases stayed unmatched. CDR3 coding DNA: TGTGCCTGGAGGGGAGGGTACGAGCAGTACTTC. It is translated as CAWRGGYEQYF. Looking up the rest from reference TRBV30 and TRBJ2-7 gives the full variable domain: SQTIHQWPATLVQPVGSPLSLECTVEGTSNPNLYWYRQAAGRGLQLLFYSVGIGQISSEVPQNLSASRPQDRQFILSSKKLLLSDSGFYLCAWRGGYEQYFGPGTRLTVT.

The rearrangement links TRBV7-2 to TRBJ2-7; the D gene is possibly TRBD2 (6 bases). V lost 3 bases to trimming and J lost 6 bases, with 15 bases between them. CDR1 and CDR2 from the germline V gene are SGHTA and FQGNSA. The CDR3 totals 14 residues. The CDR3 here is CASSFPGGRREQYF. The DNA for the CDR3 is TGTGCCAGCAGCTTCCCCGGGGGTAGGCGCGAGCAGTACTTC. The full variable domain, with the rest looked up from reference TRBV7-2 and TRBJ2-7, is GAGVSQSPSNKVTEKGKDVELRCDPISGHTALYWYRQSLGQGLEFLIYFQGNSAPDKSGLPSDRFSAERTGGSVSTLTIQRTQQEDSAVYLCASSFPGGRREQYFGPGTRLTVT.

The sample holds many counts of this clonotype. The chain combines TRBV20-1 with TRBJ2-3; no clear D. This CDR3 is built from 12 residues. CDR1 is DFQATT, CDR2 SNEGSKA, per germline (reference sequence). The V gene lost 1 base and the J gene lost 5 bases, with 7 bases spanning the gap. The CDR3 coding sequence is TGCAGTGCTAGAGTCCCCGGAGATACGCAGTATTTT. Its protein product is CSARVPGDTQYF.

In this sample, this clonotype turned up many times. This chain's CDR3 is CASSLPQARGYTF. The CDR3, as DNA: TGTGCCAGCAGCTTACCACAGGCTCGAGGCTACACCTTC. The V gene is TRBV7-3, the J gene TRBJ1-2; possibly TRBD1 for D (5 bases). Trimming removed 2 bases from V and 8 bases from J, with 12 bases in between. This CDR3 comprises 13 residues. Germline loops: CDR1 SGHTA, CDR2 FQGTGA.

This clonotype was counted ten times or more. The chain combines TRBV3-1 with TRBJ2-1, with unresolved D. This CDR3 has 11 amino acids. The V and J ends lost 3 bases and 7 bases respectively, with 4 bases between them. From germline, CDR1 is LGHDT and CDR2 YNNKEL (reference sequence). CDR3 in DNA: TGTGCCAGCAGCCACAGGAATGAGCAGTTCTTC. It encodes CASSHRNEQFF.

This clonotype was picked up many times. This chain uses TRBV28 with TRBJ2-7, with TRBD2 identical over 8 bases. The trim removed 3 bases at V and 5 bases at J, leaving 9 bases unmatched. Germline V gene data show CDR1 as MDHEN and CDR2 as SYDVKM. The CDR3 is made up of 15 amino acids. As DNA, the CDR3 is TGTGCCAGCAGTTTTTCCTCCGGGAGGGTCGACGAGCAGTACTTC. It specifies CASSFSSGRVDEQYF. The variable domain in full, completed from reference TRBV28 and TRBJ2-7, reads DVKVTQSSRYLVKRTGEKVFLECVQDMDHENMFWYRQDPGLGLRLIYFSYDVKMKEKGDIPEGYSVSREKKERFSLILESASTNQTSMYLCASSFSSGRVDEQYFGPGTRLTVT.

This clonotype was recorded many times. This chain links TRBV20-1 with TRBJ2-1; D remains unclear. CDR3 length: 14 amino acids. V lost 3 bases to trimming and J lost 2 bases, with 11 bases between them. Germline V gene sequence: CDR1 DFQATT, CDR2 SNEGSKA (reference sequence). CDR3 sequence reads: CSARSLLTYNEQFF. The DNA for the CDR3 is TGCAGTGCTAGGAGTCTGCTGACCTACAATGAGCAGTTCTTC.

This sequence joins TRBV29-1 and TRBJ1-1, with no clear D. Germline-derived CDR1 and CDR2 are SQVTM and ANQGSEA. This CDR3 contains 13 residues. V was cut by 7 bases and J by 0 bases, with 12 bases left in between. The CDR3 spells CSASGELNTEAFF. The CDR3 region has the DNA TGCAGCGCGTCCGGCGAGTTGAACACTGAAGCTTTCTTT.

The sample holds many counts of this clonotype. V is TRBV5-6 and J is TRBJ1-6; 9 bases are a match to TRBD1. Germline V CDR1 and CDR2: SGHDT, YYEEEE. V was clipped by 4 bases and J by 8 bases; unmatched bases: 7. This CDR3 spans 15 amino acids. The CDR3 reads CASSREGQGYSPLHF. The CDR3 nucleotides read TGTGCCAGCAGCAGGGAGGGACAGGGATATTCACCCCTCCACTTT. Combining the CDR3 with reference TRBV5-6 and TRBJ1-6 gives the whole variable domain DAGVTQSPTHLIKTRGQQVTLRCSPKSGHDTVSWYQQALGQGPQFIFQYYEEEERQRGNFPDRFSGHQFPNYSSELNVNALLLGDSALYLCASSREGQGYSPLHFGNGTRLTVT.

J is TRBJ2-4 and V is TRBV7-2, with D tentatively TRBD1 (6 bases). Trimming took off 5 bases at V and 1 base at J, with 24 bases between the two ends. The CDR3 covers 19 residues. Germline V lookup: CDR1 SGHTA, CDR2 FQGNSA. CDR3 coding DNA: TGTGCCAGCAGCCGGATCGGCACAGGGAAAAAAGGGGCCAAAAACATTCAGTACTTC. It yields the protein CASSRIGTGKKGAKNIQYF.

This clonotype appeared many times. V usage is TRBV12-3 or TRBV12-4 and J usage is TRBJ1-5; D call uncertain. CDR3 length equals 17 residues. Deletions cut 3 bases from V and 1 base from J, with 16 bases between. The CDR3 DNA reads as TGTGCCAGCAGTTTTTTAATGGCAGGTGGCAGCAATCAGCCCCAGCATTTT. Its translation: CASSFLMAGGSNQPQHF.

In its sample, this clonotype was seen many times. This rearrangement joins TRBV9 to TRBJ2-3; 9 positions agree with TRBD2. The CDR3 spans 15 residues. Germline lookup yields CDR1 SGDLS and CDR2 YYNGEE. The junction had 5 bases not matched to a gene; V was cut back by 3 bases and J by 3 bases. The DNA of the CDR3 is TGTGCCAGCAGCGCCGGGACTAGCCCGACAGATACGCAGTATTTT. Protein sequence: CASSAGTSPTDTQYF.

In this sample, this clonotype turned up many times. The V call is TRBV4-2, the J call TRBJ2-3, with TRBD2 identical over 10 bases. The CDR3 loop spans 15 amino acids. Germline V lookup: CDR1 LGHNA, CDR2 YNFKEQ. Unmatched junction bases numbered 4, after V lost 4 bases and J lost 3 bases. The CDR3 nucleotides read TGTGCCAGCAGCCGAGGACTAGCGGTTACAGATACGCAGTATTTT. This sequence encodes CASSRGLAVTDTQYF.

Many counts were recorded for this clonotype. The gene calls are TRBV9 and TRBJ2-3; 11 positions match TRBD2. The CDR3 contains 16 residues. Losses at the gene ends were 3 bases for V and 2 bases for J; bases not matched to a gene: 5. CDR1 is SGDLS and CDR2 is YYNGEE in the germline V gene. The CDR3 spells CASSASSGRYTDTQYF. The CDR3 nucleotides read TGTGCCAGCAGCGCATCTAGCGGGAGGTACACAGATACGCAGTATTTT.

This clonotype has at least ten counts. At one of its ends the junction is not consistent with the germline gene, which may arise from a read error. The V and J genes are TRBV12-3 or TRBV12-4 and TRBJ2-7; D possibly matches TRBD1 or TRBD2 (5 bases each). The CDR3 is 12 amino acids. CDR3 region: CASSRTPGTVEF. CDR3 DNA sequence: TGTGCCAGCAGTCGAACCCCCGGGACCGTGGAGTTC.

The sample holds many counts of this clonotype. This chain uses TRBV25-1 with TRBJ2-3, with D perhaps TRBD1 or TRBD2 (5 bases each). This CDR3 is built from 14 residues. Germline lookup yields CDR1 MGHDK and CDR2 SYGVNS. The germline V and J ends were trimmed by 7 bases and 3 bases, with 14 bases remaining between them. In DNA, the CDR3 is TGTGCCAGCAACCCCGGGACCATAACAGATACGCAGTATTTT. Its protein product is CASNPGTITDTQYF.

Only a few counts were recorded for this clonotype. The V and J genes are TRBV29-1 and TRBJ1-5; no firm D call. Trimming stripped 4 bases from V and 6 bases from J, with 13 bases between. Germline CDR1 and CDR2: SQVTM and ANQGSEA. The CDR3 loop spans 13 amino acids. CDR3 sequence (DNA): TGCAGCGTTGTAAAAGACGTGGGTCAGCCCCAGCATTTT. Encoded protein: CSVVKDVGQPQHF. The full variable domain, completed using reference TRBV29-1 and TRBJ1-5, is SAVISQKPSRDICQRGTSLTIQCQVDSQVTMMFWYRQQPGQSLTLIATANQGSEATYESGFVIDKFPISRPNLTFSTLTVSNMSPEDSSIYLCSVVKDVGQPQHFGDGTRLSIL.

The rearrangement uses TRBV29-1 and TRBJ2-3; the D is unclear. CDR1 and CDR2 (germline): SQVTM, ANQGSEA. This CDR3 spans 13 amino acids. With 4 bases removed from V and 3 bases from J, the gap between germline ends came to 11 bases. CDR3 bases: TGCAGCGTTGTCGGTGGTAGTACAGATACGCAGTATTTT. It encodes CSVVGGSTDTQYF.

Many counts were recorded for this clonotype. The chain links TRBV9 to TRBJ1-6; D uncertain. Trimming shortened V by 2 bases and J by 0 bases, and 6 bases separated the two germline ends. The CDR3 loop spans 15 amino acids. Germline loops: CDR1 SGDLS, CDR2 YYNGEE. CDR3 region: CASSVGSSYNSPLHF. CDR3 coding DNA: TGTGCCAGCAGCGTCGGGAGCTCCTATAATTCACCCCTCCACTTT.

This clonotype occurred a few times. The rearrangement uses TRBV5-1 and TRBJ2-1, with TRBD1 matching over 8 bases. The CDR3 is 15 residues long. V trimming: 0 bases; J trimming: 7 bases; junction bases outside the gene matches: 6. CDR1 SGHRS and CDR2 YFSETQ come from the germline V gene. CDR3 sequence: CASSLVRTGPNEQFF. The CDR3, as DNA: TGCGCCAGCAGCTTGGTCAGGACAGGGCCGAATGAGCAGTTCTTC. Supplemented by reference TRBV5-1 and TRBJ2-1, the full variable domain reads KAGVTQTPRYLIKTRGQQVTLSCSPISGHRSVSWYQQTPGQGLQFLFEYFSETQRNKGNFPGRFSGRQFSNSRSEMNVSTLELGDSALYLCASSLVRTGPNEQFFGPGTRLTVL.

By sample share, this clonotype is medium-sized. The CDR3 DNA follows: TGTGCAAGTCGCTCCGGACCAACTGGCGGGTACGAGCAGTACTTC. This gives the protein CASRSGPTGGYEQYF. This chain uses TRBV12-2 with TRBJ2-7; no DNA check was done on the table's D call, TRBD2. TRBV12-2 constitutes a pseudogene. The CDR3 length is 15 residues.

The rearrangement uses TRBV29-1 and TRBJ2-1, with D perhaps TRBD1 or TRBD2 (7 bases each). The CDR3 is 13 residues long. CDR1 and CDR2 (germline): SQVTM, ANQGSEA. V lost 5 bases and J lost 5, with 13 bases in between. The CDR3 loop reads CSVSTGTNNEQFF. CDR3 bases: TGCAGCGTTTCGACAGGGACTAACAATGAGCAGTTCTTC.